In its sample, the clone carrying this TCR beta chain was seen a few times. The data belong to a study of T cells in Graves' hyperthyroidism and ophthalmopathy. The source of the PBMCs was less than 12 ml of fresh peripheral blood. Germline V gene data show CDR1 as DFQATT and CDR2 as SNEGSKA (reference sequence). Trimming shortened V by 3 bases and J by 5 bases, and 11 bases separated the two germline ends. The length of the CDR3 is 13 residues. The CDR3 regions of TCR beta were amplified from RNA transcripts. Primed by the HTBI set, a first-round RT-PCR was run on the TCR CDR3. TCRdb passed the multiplex PCR reads through MiXCR, listing each CDR3 protein once. Among some 720,000 distinct CDR3 sequences listed, about a sixth were seen once.

The sequence came from a man between 18 and 29 years old with Graves' hyperthyroidism. J is TRBJ1-5 and V is TRBV20-1; unclear D gene. Specimen: blood. The DNA of the CDR3 is TGCAGTGCTAGGTGGTCGGGAGATCAGCCCCAGCATTTT. Residues: CSARWSGDQPQHF.